Listed below are T cell receptor beta chains from one sample, sequenced in a study of Graves' ophthalmopathy and Graves' hyperthyroidism. TCRdb analysed the multiplex PCR reads with MiXCR anew, one entry per CDR3 protein. The table shows about 1.1 million distinct CDR3 sequences, with 36% occurring only once. Sequenced: peripheral blood or thyroid tissue (not recorded which). The receptors here all came from an adult man with Graves' hyperthyroidism. The CDR3 runs from the conserved cysteine through the conserved F or W. D genes are given only for firm matches. Part of the rows lack a size; the others show once, few, many or a class for expanded clones.

clone_size: -; d_call: TRBD2; v_call: TRBV5-1; j_call: TRBJ2-7; cdr3_nt: TGCGCCAGCAGCTTCCTCACTAGCGGTCAGGACGAGCAGTACTTC; cdr3_aa: CASSFLTSGQDEQYF
clone_size: many; d_call: -; v_call: TRBV7-2; j_call: TRBJ2-2; cdr3_nt: TGTGCCAGCAGAAAGAGTAGGGTTTACACCGGGGAGCTGTTTTTT; cdr3_aa: CASRKSRVYTGELFF
clone_size: -; d_call: TRBD1; v_call: TRBV7-2; j_call: TRBJ1-1; cdr3_nt: TGTGCCAGCAGCGGCGGACAGGGCTATAGCACTGAAGCTTTCTTT; cdr3_aa: CASSGGQGYSTEAFF
clone_size: few; d_call: -; v_call: TRBV20-1; j_call: TRBJ1-6; cdr3_nt: TGCAGTGCTAGAGGAAGGGACGGACCTTCTTCACCCCTCCACTTT; cdr3_aa: CSARGRDGPSSPLHF
clone_size: -; d_call: -; v_call: TRBV9; j_call: TRBJ2-2; cdr3_nt: TGTGCCAGCAGCGTAGCGGCTTCTTACACCGGGGAGCTGTTTTTT; cdr3_aa: CASSVAASYTGELFF
clone_size: -; d_call: TRBD2; v_call: TRBV18; j_call: TRBJ2-7; cdr3_nt: TGTGCCAGCTCGCAGTATCTAGCGGGAGGGCAGGAAGAGCAGTACTTC; cdr3_aa: CASSQYLAGGQEEQYF
clone_size: -; d_call: -; v_call: TRBV7-3; j_call: TRBJ1-2; cdr3_nt: TGTGCCAGCAGCCAAGAAACCACTAACTATGGCTACACCTTC; cdr3_aa: CASSQETTNYGYTF
clone_size: few; d_call: TRBD1; v_call: TRBV7-2; j_call: TRBJ1-1; cdr3_nt: TGTGCCAGCAGCCTAGGACAGGGGTGGGGTGAAGCTTTCTTT; cdr3_aa: CASSLGQGWGEAFF
clone_size: many; d_call: TRBD1; v_call: TRBV10-3; j_call: TRBJ2-2; cdr3_nt: TGTGCCATTACCGGGACAGACGCCACCGGGGAGCTGTTTTTT; cdr3_aa: CAITGTDATGELFF
clone_size: many; d_call: -; v_call: TRBV29-1; j_call: TRBJ1-2; cdr3_nt: TGCAGCGTTTCGCGGGACTATGGCTACACCTTC; cdr3_aa: CSVSRDYGYTF
clone_size: -; d_call: -; v_call: TRBV2; j_call: TRBJ2-2; cdr3_nt: TGTGCCAGCAGCCCTATGGGTCTGGGGACGGGGAAGCTGTTTTTT; cdr3_aa: CASSPMGLGTGKLFF
clone_size: -; d_call: TRBD2; v_call: TRBV27; j_call: TRBJ2-7; cdr3_nt: TGTGCCAGCAGTCCCACGTCTAGCGGTGGACCCCAGTACTTC; cdr3_aa: CASSPTSSGGPQYF
clone_size: few; d_call: -; v_call: TRBV20-1; j_call: TRBJ1-1; cdr3_nt: TGCAGTTCTTCGCGGGCGACGAACACTGAAGCTTTCTTT; cdr3_aa: CSSSRATNTEAFF